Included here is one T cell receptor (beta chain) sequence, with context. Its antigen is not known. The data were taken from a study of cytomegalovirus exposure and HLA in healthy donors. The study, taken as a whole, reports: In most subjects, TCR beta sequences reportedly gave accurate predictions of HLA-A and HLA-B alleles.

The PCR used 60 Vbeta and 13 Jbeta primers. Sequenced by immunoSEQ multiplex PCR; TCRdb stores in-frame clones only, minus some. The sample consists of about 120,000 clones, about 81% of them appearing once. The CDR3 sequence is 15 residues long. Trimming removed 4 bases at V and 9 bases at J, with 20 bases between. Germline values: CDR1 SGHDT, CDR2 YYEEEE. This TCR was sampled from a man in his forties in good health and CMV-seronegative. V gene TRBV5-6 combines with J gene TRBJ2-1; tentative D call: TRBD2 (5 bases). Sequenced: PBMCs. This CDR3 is CASSPVRGSGGEQFF. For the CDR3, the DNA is TGTGCCAGCAGCCCGGTGAGAGGGTCCGGTGGTGAGCAGTTCTTC.